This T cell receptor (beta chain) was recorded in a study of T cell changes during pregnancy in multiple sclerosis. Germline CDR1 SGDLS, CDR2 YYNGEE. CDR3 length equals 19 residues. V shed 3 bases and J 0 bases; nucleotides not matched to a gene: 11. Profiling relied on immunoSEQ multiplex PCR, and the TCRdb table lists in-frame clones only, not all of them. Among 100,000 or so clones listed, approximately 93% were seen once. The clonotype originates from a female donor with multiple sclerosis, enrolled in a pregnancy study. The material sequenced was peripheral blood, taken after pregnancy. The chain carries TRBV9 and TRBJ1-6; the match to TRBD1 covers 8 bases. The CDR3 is CASSAGQDRASSYNSPLHF. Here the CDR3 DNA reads TGTGCCAGCAGCGCCGGTCAGGACAGGGCCAGCTCCTATAATTCACCCCTCCACTTT.